This T cell receptor (beta chain) was captured by sequencing in a study of OX40 agonist ivuxolimab in advanced cancers. About the research overall: Two cutaneous melanoma patients and one hepatocellular carcinoma patient, three in all, had partial responses. The study's findings and limits: CD4+ and CD8+ T cells in blood underwent clonal expansion by week 6 at 0.1 to 3.0 mg/kg.

The germline V gene encodes CDR1 SGHRS and CDR2 YFSETQ. Trimming took 1 base from V and 5 from J, leaving 15 bases between them. This CDR3 is built from 15 residues. Clones were sequenced by immunoSEQ multiplex PCR, and TCRdb holds only the in-frame ones, with some missing. The sample includes over 60,000 clones, approximately 78% of them seen just once. Comment on this clone: Its specificity is unknown.

Here the sequenced sample was CD4+ or CD8+ T cells sorted from blood, taken in a trial of the OX40 agonist ivuxolimab. The chain couples TRBV5-1 to TRBJ1-1, with a tentative D call TRBD1 (6 bases). The sequence came from an adult with an advanced solid tumor such as melanoma, head and neck, liver or kidney cancer. CDR3 residues: CASSLIGGAQTEAFF. Here the CDR3 DNA reads TGCGCCAGCAGCTTGATCGGGGGCGCTCAGACTGAAGCTTTCTTT.